The clone carrying this T cell receptor (beta chain) was seen a handful of times. The record originates from a study of T cell responses to AZD1222 COVID-19 vaccine. Clones were read by immunoSEQ multiplex PCR, and TCRdb kept only the in-frame ones, dropping some. Of around 99,000 clones in the sample, around 87% were seen once. Trimming removed 0 bases from V and 13 bases from J, with 8 bases in between. CDR3 length: 12 residues. Germline values: CDR1 SGHRS, CDR2 YFSETQ. This chain connects TRBV5-1 to TRBJ1-6, with D possibly TRBD1 on 6 matching bases. Here the sequenced sample was peripheral blood, taken 28 days after the second AZD1222 dose. This sequence originates from an adult who received the AZD1222 COVID-19 vaccine. As DNA, the CDR3 is TGCGCCAGCAGCTTGGGGACAGCTCCCCTCCACTTT. Translated, it gives CASSLGTAPLHF.